This TCR beta chain was identified in a study of T cell responses to AZD1222 COVID-19 vaccine. Generated by immunoSEQ multiplex PCR, the TCRdb table keeps only in-frame clones and is missing some. The profile shows around 120,000 clones, roughly 84% of them singletons. This clone was observed once. Trimming removed 1 base from V and 5 bases from J, with 12 bases in between. Germline V gives CDR1 SGHAT, CDR2 FQDESV (reference sequence). The CDR3 runs to 14 residues. The chain combines TRBV11-1 with TRBJ2-7, with a weak D call TRBD2 (6 bases). The sequence was collected from an adult who received the AZD1222 COVID-19 vaccine. This material consisted of peripheral blood, taken 28 days after the second AZD1222 dose. The CDR3: CASSLGLEGHEQYF. The CDR3, as DNA: TGTGCCAGCAGCTTAGGACTAGAGGGCCACGAGCAGTACTTC.